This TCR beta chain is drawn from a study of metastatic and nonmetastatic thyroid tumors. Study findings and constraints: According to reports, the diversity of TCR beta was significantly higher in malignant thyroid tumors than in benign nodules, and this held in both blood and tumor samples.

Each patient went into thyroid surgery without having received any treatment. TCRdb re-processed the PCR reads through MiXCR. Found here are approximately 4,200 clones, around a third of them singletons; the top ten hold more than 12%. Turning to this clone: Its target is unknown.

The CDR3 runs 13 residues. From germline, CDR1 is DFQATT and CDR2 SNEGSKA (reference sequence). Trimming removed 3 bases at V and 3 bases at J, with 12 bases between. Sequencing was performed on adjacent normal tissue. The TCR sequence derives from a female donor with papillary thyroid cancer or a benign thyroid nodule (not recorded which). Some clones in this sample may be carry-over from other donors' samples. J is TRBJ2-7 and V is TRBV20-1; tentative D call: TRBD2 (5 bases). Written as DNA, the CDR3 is TGCAGTGCTAGTGGAGCGGATTACTACGAGCAGTACTTC. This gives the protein CSASGADYYEQYF.